This TCR beta chain emerged from a study of CD8 T cells in Susac syndrome. CDR1 is LGHNA, CDR2 YSLEER, per germline. Trimming removed 0 bases from V and 4 bases from J, with 19 bases in between. This CDR3 has 18 amino acids. A quantity of about 0.5 to 1 ug RNA underwent reverse transcription using random hexamers. The amplification used immunoSEQ multiplex PCR on TCR beta CDR3; it spanned 54 Vbeta and 13 Jbeta. One entry per CDR3 protein, called by TCRdb with MiXCR from the immunoSEQ multiplex PCR reads. This table holds about 52,000 distinct CDR3 sequences, just over 90% found once. Sequenced sample: CD8+ T cells from PBMCs. The rearrangement joins TRBV4-3 to TRBJ2-1; D is uncertain. The TCR was taken from a human donor with multiple sclerosis. CDR3 sequence: CASSQDRALVSSYNEQFF. The CDR3 DNA reads as TGCGCCAGCAGCCAAGATAGGGCGCTCGTTTCCTCTTACAATGAGCAGTTCTTC.